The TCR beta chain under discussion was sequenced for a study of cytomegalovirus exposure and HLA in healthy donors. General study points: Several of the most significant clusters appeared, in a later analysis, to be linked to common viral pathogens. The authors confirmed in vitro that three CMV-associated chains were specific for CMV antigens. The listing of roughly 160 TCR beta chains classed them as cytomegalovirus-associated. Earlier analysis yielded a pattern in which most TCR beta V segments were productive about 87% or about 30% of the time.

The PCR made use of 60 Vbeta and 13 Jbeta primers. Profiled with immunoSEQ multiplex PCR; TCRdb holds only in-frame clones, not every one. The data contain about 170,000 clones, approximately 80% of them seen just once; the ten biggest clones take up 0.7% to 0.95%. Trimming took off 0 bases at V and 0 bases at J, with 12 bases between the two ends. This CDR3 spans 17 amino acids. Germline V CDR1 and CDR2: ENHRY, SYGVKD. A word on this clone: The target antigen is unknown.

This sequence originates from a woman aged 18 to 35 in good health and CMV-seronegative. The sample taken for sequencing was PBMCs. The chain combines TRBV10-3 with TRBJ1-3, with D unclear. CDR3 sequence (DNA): TGTGCCATCAGTGAGTCTCGGGTATCGAGCTCTGGAAACACCATATATTTT. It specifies CAISESRVSSSGNTIYF.